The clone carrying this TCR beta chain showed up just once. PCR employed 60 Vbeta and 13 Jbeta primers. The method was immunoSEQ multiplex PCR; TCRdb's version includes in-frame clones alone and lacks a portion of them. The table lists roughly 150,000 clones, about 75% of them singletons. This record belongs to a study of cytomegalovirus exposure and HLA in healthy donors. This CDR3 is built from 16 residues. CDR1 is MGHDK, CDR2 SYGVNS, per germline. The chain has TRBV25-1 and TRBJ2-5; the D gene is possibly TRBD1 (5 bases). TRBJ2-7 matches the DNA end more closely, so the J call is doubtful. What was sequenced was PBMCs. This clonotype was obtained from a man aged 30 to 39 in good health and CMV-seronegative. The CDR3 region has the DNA TGTGCCAGCAGTGAATACACAGGAAGTACGGCCTACGAGCAGTACTTC. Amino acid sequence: CASSEYTGSTAYEQYF.